This TCR beta chain is from a study of blood T cell repertoires in COVID-19. Across the study: The study drew acute and convalescent COVID-19 samples from the United States, Italy and Spain.

This CDR3 has 15 residues. Germline CDR1 SEHNR, CDR2 FQNEAQ (reference sequence). J lost 8 bases, V lost 1 base, and 4 bases had no gene match. Everyone who took part was 18 to 89 years old, and they came from 24 US areas. Participants' own reports of clinical history determined their cohort assignment. Methods used by the authors: Reference gene primer amplification in the assay estimated nucleated cell counts. Sequencing used immunoSEQ multiplex PCR; TCRdb keeps in-frame clones, though not all of them. V, J and clone size are taken as reported in that table, and D and trimming were inferred from the DNA itself. The sample records about 210,000 clones, roughly 87% being singletons.

This TCR was recovered from a man aged 18 to 29 with acute COVID-19. The specimen was PBMCs or T cells enriched from blood (not recorded which). The V gene is TRBV7-9, the J gene TRBJ1-6; 8 nucleotides match TRBD1. The CDR3 DNA follows: TGTGCCAGCAGCTTAGAGGACAGGGCAGATTCACCCCTCCACTTT. Translation: CASSLEDRADSPLHF.